The source of this T cell receptor beta chain is a study of shared clonotypes between healthy human individuals. Some clones are missing from TCRdb's copy, which holds only in-frame ones; the method was immunoSEQ multiplex PCR. The table lists around 1,000,000 clones, approximately 80% of them singletons. The CDR3 extends over 14 amino acids. Trimming removed 4 bases from V and 4 bases from J; junction bases left unmatched: 5. CDR1 is SGHRS and CDR2 is YFSETQ in the germline V gene. Subsets obtained from CD4+ cells comprised CD45RA+ naive and CD45RA-negative memory cells. This chain connects TRBV5-1 to TRBJ2-1; 7 bases line up with TRBD1. This sequence was found in a man younger than 30 in good health. Some clones in this sample may be carry-over from other donors' samples. Sequences were obtained from memory CD4+ T cells from PBMCs. Subset denoted: CD45RA-negative fraction. The CDR3 region has the DNA TGCGCCAGCAGCCGACGGGACAGATACAATGAGCAGTTCTTC. Translating it yields CASSRRDRYNEQFF.